These 27 T cell receptor beta chains came from one sample sequenced in a study of T-cell reconstitution after alpha-beta-depleted transplantation in children. A TCRbeta library incorporating unique molecular identifiers was prepared. TCRdb ran MiXCR on the PCR reads and lists one entry per CDR3 protein. The table shows 480,000 or so distinct CDR3 sequences, with more than 9% occurring only once. The specimen was PBMCs, collected before TCRalphabeta/CD19-depleted stem cell transplant. These receptors originate from a child aged 2 to 10 with inherited bone marrow failure, due to receive a stem cell transplant.

This clonotype was picked up many times. This chain joins TRBV29-1 and TRBJ2-7; 9 bases are shared with TRBD2. V was pared by 1 base and J by 2 bases, with 12 bases of the junction left unmatched. Germline CDR1 SQVTM, CDR2 ANQGSEA. The CDR3 covers 17 residues. CDR3 coding DNA: TGCAGCGTTGAAGGAGTAGCGGGAGAGGGGTTGACCTACGAGCAGTACTTC. Its protein is CSVEGVAGEGLTYEQYF.

Worth noting for this clonotype: Just one base apart from a much larger clone, this may be a read error. The rearrangement links TRBV27 to TRBJ2-7; D call uncertain. The CDR3 has 14 residues. Germline lookup yields CDR1 MNHEY and CDR2 SMNVEV (reference sequence). CDR3 sequence: CASAGLGSPYEQCF. Written as DNA, the CDR3 is TGTGCCAGCGCCGGTCTGGGGTCTCCCTACGAGCAGTGCTTC.

Details on this clonotype: Since a much larger clone is just one base distant, this may be a read error. The gene calls are TRBV11-2 and TRBJ2-7; 13 bases are a match to TRBD2. CDR1 and CDR2 (germline): SGHAT, FQNNGV. CDR3 length: 16 amino acids. CDR3 sequence (DNA): TGTGCCAGCACGCGACTAGCGGGAGGACTTTCCTACGAGCCGTACTTC. Protein: CASTRLAGGLSYEPYF.

This clonotype appeared many times. This chain joins TRBV7-9 and TRBJ2-1, with 8 bases matching TRBD2. V shed 5 bases, J shed 12 bases, and the junction held 15 bases outside the gene matches. This CDR3 has 15 amino acids. Germline V CDR1 and CDR2: SEHNR, FQNEAQ (reference sequence). CDR3 sequence reads: CASSPRAAPRGGQFF. CDR3 in DNA: TGTGCCAGCAGCCCAAGGGCGGCCCCCCGGGGGGGGCAGTTCTTC.

CDR3 DNA: TGTGCCAGCAGCCGCTCGTCGGGGACAGGGGCTTACGAGCAGTACTTC. It is translated as CASSRSSGTGAYEQYF. The chain joins TRBV27 to TRBJ2-7; 10 bases line up with TRBD1. Germline CDR1 reads MNHEY; CDR2 reads SMNVEV (reference sequence). V shed 6 bases, J shed 4 bases, and the junction held 12 bases outside the gene matches. The CDR3 covers 16 residues.

The rearrangement uses TRBV11-2 and TRBJ2-1; the D gene is possibly TRBD2 (6 bases). Trimming shortened V by 0 bases and J by 2 bases, and 14 bases separated the two germline ends. This CDR3 has 17 residues. In germline, CDR1 is SGHAT, CDR2 FQNNGV. CDR3 loop: CASSLDIVGGTYNEQFF. DNA of the CDR3: TGTGCCAGCAGCTTAGACATTGTGGGAGGAACCTACAATGAGCAGTTCTTC.

This clonotype was found many times. In nucleotides, the CDR3 is TGCGCCAGCAGCCAAAGCTTAGCGGGAGAACGGAATGAGCAGTTCTTC. It specifies CASSQSLAGERNEQFF. V and J are TRBV4-1 and TRBJ2-1; TRBD2 aligns across 9 bases. The V gene end was trimmed by 2 bases and the J gene end by 7 bases; junction bases not matched to a gene: 9. CDR3 length: 16 amino acids. Germline V gives CDR1 MGHRA, CDR2 YSYEKL.

This clonotype was seen at least ten times. The V gene is TRBV11-2, the J gene TRBJ2-3, with TRBD2 matching over 14 bases. J gave up 1 base and V 2 bases, and 5 bases lay outside the gene matches. Germline V lookup: CDR1 SGHAT, CDR2 FQNNGV. The CDR3 runs 18 residues. Here the CDR3 reads CASSLRLAGGPGTDTQYF. DNA of the CDR3: TGTGCCAGCAGCTTAAGACTAGCGGGAGGGCCGGGCACAGATACGCAGTATTTT.

Ten or more counts support this clonotype. The V gene is TRBV4-3, the J gene TRBJ2-1; 8 bases match TRBD1. Germline V gives CDR1 LGHNA, CDR2 YSLEER. V trimming: 3 bases; J trimming: 1 base; junction bases outside the gene matches: 2. The CDR3 spans 15 residues. This CDR3 is CASSHRTGSYNEQFF. The CDR3 DNA follows: TGCGCCAGCAGCCACCGGACAGGGTCCTACAATGAGCAGTTCTTC.

Only a few counts were recorded for this clonotype. CDR3 protein: CASSMDRVPYEQYF. Here the CDR3 DNA reads TGTGCCAGTAGTATGGACAGGGTTCCCTACGAGCAGTACTTC. The chain employs TRBV19 and TRBJ2-7; 8 bases are shared with TRBD1. V dropped 3 bases and J dropped 2; count of bases not matched to a gene: 3. This CDR3 contains 14 residues. CDR1 is LNHDA, CDR2 SQIVND, per germline (reference sequence).

This clonotype was detected only once. This chain uses TRBV18 with TRBJ1-2; TRBD1 might be the D (5 bases). The CDR3 has 15 amino acids. Germline CDR1 and CDR2: KGHSH and LQKENI. Trimming removed 2 bases from V and 5 bases from J, with 15 bases in between. Here the CDR3 DNA reads TGTGCCAGCTCACCAAGAGGCAGGGAAGGATATGGCTACACCTTC. Translated, it gives CASSPRGREGYGYTF.

This clonotype was seen many times. The V gene is TRBV20-1, the J gene TRBJ2-1, with D perhaps matching TRBD1 or TRBD2 (5 bases each). This CDR3 is 15 amino acids long. Germline values: CDR1 DFQATT, CDR2 SNEGSKA (reference sequence). Deletions cut 6 bases from V and 0 bases from J, with 15 bases between. The DNA for the CDR3 is TGCAGTGCCGAGGGGTACCGCGACTCCTACAATGAGCAGTTCTTC. Residues: CSAEGYRDSYNEQFF.

The rearrangement joins TRBV12-3 or TRBV12-4 to TRBJ2-1, with D perhaps TRBD1 (6 bases). V lost 3 bases, J lost 1 base, and 10 bases lay in between. CDR3 length: 15 amino acids. The CDR3, as DNA: TGTGCCAGCAGTTTTGACGGGACATCCTACAATGAGCAGTTCTTC. It encodes CASSFDGTSYNEQFF.

This clonotype occurred many times. This chain joins TRBV28 and TRBJ2-7; D gene unclear. The CDR3 has 14 amino acids. CDR1 MDHEN and CDR2 SYDVKM come from the germline V gene. The V end was cut by 4 bases, the J end by 0 bases, with 10 bases between. The CDR3 loop reads CASSYSRPSYEQYF. The CDR3, as DNA: TGTGCCAGCAGTTATAGCAGGCCCTCCTACGAGCAGTACTTC.

Many counts were recorded for this clonotype. This chain links TRBV5-8 with TRBJ2-3; D possibly uses TRBD1 or TRBD2 (5 bases each). Deletions cut 4 bases from V and 3 bases from J, with 9 bases between. The CDR3 totals 13 residues. Germline CDR1 and CDR2: SGHTS and YDEGEE. This chain's CDR3 is CASSAWGTDTQYF. The CDR3 DNA is TGTGCCAGCAGCGCCTGGGGGACAGATACGCAGTATTTT.

This chain joins TRBV19 and TRBJ1-4; 7 bases map to TRBD1. This CDR3 is 16 amino acids long. CDR1 is LNHDA, CDR2 SQIVND, per germline (reference sequence). V shed 4 bases, J shed 5 bases, and the junction held 10 bases outside the gene matches. The CDR3 DNA is TGTGCCAGTAGTAGAACCCACAGGGGAGGAAATGAAAAACTGTTTTTT. Translating gives CASSRTHRGGNEKLFF.

The table lists this clonotype with a count of one. A clone one base away is much larger, so this may be a read error. The rearrangement links TRBV5-1 to TRBJ2-1; D unresolved. From germline, CDR1 is SGHRS and CDR2 YFSETQ. The CDR3 is 15 amino acids. CDR3 DNA: TGCGCCAGCAGCTTCCGTCGGACGTCACACAATGATCAGTTCTTC. Translation gives CASSFRRTSHNDQFF.

This clonotype was counted between two and nine times. The gene calls are TRBV5-1 and TRBJ1-1, with TRBD1 matching over 7 bases. The V segment lost 4 bases and the J segment 1 base; nucleotides outside the gene matches: 7. CDR1 is SGHRS, CDR2 YFSETQ, per germline. The CDR3 has 15 residues. Here the CDR3 reads CASSIRQGENTEAFF. The CDR3 DNA is TGCGCCAGCAGCATTAGACAGGGAGAGAACACTGAAGCTTTCTTT.

This clonotype showed up many times. At one of its ends the junction is not consistent with the germline gene, which may arise from a read error. This chain uses TRBV25-1 with TRBJ2-5; 8 bases fit TRBD1. Germline V gene sequence: CDR1 MGHDK, CDR2 SYGVNS. This CDR3 has 12 amino acids. CDR3 loop: CASSGRTGLRNF. CDR3 in DNA: TGTGCCAGCAGTGGAAGGACAGGGTTGAGGAACTTC.

This clonotype was detected ten times or more. J is TRBJ2-1 and V is TRBV7-9, with a possible D match to TRBD2 (7 bases). V shed 1 base and J shed 6 bases, with 13 bases lying between them. CDR1 is SEHNR, CDR2 FQNEAQ, per germline (reference sequence). This CDR3 spans 15 amino acids. The CDR3, as DNA: TGTGCCAGCAGCTTAGAGGTGGGGGGGGCCAATGAGCAGTTCTTC. Its protein is CASSLEVGGANEQFF.

This clonotype was seen many times. The rearrangement links TRBV5-1 to TRBJ2-1; D may match TRBD1 or TRBD2 (5 bases each). In germline, CDR1 is SGHRS, CDR2 YFSETQ. Trimming pared 3 bases from V and 8 bases from J, leaving 15 bases between. The CDR3 has 14 residues. CDR3 bases: TGCGCCAGCAGCTCGGCCAGGGAGTCGGATGAGCAGTTCTTC. Encoded protein: CASSSARESDEQFF.

This rearrangement joins TRBV20-1 to TRBJ2-3; possible D gene TRBD2, 6 bases. This CDR3 is built from 14 residues. V was trimmed by 3 bases and J by 2 bases, leaving 12 bases between them. Germline-derived CDR1 and CDR2 are DFQATT and SNEGSKA (reference sequence). This CDR3 reads CSASPGVNTDTQYF. The CDR3, as DNA: TGCAGTGCTAGCCCGGGAGTGAACACAGATACGCAGTATTTT.

This clonotype was counted a single time. This may be a read error, as it is one base from a much larger clone. This chain joins TRBV9 and TRBJ2-3; 12 bases map to TRBD2. CDR3 length: 18 residues. Germline loops: CDR1 SGDLS, CDR2 YYNGEE. V lost 0 bases to trimming and J lost 4 bases; unmatched junction nucleotides: 9. The CDR3 sequence is CASSVGLGLAGIADTQYF. The CDR3 coding sequence is TGTGCCAGCAGCGTAGGTCTGGGACTAGCGGGTATAGCAGATACGCAGTATTTT.

There are many counts of this clonotype. The chain has TRBV4-1 and TRBJ1-1; 7 bases line up with TRBD1. CDR3 length: 15 amino acids. Germline values: CDR1 MGHRA, CDR2 YSYEKL. Germline trimming cut 3 bases from V and 6 bases from J; bases unmatched to any gene: 10. The CDR3 coding sequence is TGCGCCAGCAGCCATAACGTAGACAGGGAGGCTGAAGCTTTCTTT. This sequence encodes CASSHNVDREAEAFF.

This clonotype was seen repeatedly, ten times or more. V usage is TRBV12-3 or TRBV12-4 and J usage is TRBJ2-1; TRBD2 matches 8 bases. After removal of 6 bases from V and 1 base from J, the junction contained 5 bases not matched to a gene. This CDR3 has 15 amino acids. This chain's CDR3 is CASSPIAGSYNEQFF. DNA of the CDR3: TGTGCCAGCAGCCCTATAGCGGGATCCTACAATGAGCAGTTCTTC.

The sample holds many counts of this clonotype. The V gene is TRBV29-1, the J gene TRBJ1-3; D remains ambiguous. In germline, CDR1 is SQVTM, CDR2 ANQGSEA. The CDR3 extends over 12 amino acids. CDR3 nucleotides: TGCGCGTCTGCTTTTTTGGGAAACACCATATATTTT. Its translation is CASAFLGNTIYF.

This clonotype was counted ten times or more. V gene TRBV6-5 combines with J gene TRBJ1-5, with 8 bases that match TRBD1. The V segment lost 9 bases and the J segment 1 base; nucleotides outside the gene matches: 5. CDR1 and CDR2 from the germline V gene are MNHEY and SVGAGI. The CDR3 runs 14 residues. For the CDR3, the DNA is TGTGCCAGACAGGGGGGTAGGAGCAATCAGCCCCAGCATTTT. Protein product: CARQGGRSNQPQHF.